The 21 T cell receptor beta chains presented below share a single source sample, sequenced in a study of T cell responses to AZD1222 COVID-19 vaccine. Sequenced by immunoSEQ multiplex PCR; TCRdb stores in-frame clones only, minus some. This sample has approximately 180,000 clones; over 80% occur once, and the top ten carry about 4.3%. This material consisted of peripheral blood, taken 28 days after the second dose of the MenACWY control vaccine. Every receptor here comes from an adult who received the MenACWY meningococcal vaccine as a control.

The chain links TRBV11-2 to TRBJ2-5; 10 bases match TRBD2. CDR1 is SGHAT, CDR2 FQNNGV, per germline. The trim removed 1 base at V and 4 bases at J, leaving 12 bases unmatched. The CDR3 is 18 residues long. The CDR3 reads CASSLVATSGTSGETQYF. CDR3 sequence (DNA): TGTGCCAGCAGCTTAGTGGCCACTAGCGGGACTTCTGGAGAGACCCAGTACTTC.

This sequence joins TRBV20-1 and TRBJ1-2, with TRBD1 matching over 7 bases. The CDR3 is 16 amino acids. The V and J ends lost 3 bases and 0 bases, in that order; junction bases with no gene match: 10. Germline V gene data show CDR1 as DFQATT and CDR2 as SNEGSKA (reference sequence). The chain's CDR3 is CSASSRGRAANYGYTF. The DNA for the CDR3 is TGCAGTGCTAGTTCCAGGGGGAGGGCTGCTAACTATGGCTACACCTTC.

J is TRBJ1-2 and V is TRBV12-3 or TRBV12-4, with 7 bases identical to TRBD1. This CDR3 spans 13 amino acids. V lost 10 bases to trimming and J lost 4 bases; unmatched junction nucleotides: 9. As DNA, the CDR3 is TGTGCCATTGACAGGGTCCTGGGCTATGGCTACACCTTC. Translated: CAIDRVLGYGYTF.

This chain connects TRBV6-1 to TRBJ1-1, with D unresolved. The CDR3 sequence is 15 residues long. V was cut by 2 bases and J by 0 bases, with 10 bases left in between. From germline, CDR1 is MNHNS and CDR2 SASEGT. The CDR3 DNA follows: TGTGCCAGCAGTGAATCCCCGACGATGAACACTGAAGCTTTCTTT. This gives the protein CASSESPTMNTEAFF.

This clone was seen a single time. This chain links TRBV30 with TRBJ1-2; D is perhaps TRBD1 (6 bases). V lost 0 bases and J lost 6, with 11 bases in between. Germline lookup yields CDR1 GTSNPN and CDR2 SVGIG (reference sequence). The CDR3 sequence is 13 residues long. As DNA, the CDR3 is TGTGCCTGGAGTGTAGGGGGGTCTAATGGCTACACCTTC. It translates to CAWSVGGSNGYTF. Combining the CDR3 with reference TRBV30 and TRBJ1-2 gives the whole variable domain SQTIHQWPATLVQPVGSPLSLECTVEGTSNPNLYWYRQAAGRGLQLLFYSVGIGQISSEVPQNLSASRPQDRQFILSSKKLLLSDSGFYLCAWSVGGSNGYTFGSGTRLTVV.

The rearrangement joins TRBV3-1 (or the pseudogene TRBV3-2) to TRBJ1-5; no definite D call. Deletions cut 0 bases from V and 5 bases from J, with 2 bases between. Germline CDR1 reads LGHDT; CDR2 reads YNNKEL (reference sequence). This CDR3 has 12 amino acids. The chain's CDR3 is CASSQEDQPQHF. DNA for the CDR3: TGTGCCAGCAGCCAAGAGGATCAGCCCCAGCATTTT.

The chain joins TRBV18 to TRBJ2-7; D unclear. The V end lost 4 bases, the J end lost 6 bases, and 10 bases lay between the germline ends. The CDR3 extends over 12 amino acids. The germline CDR1 and CDR2 sequences are KGHSH and LQKENI. The CDR3 nucleotides are TGTGCCAGCTCACTCCCCGGCGTCGAGCAGTACTTC. Protein: CASSLPGVEQYF.

V and J are TRBV19 and TRBJ2-1; TRBD2 is a possible D gene (6 bases). CDR1 and CDR2 from the germline V gene are LNHDA and SQIVND (reference sequence). V dropped 3 bases and J dropped 13 bases, with 13 bases sitting between them. CDR3 length: 12 amino acids. CDR3 nucleotide sequence: TGTGCCAGTAGTATCCTTCGGGGGAGTCAGTTCTTC. Translation: CASSILRGSQFF.

The rearrangement joins TRBV14 to TRBJ2-6; perhaps TRBD1 as D (6 bases). Trimming removed 9 bases from V and 0 bases from J, with 12 bases in between. The CDR3 has 15 amino acids. Germline V gene lookup returns CDR1 SGHDN and CDR2 FVKESK. CDR3 residues: CASRTATSGANVLTF. The DNA for the CDR3 is TGTGCCAGTCGGACAGCAACCTCTGGGGCCAACGTCCTGACTTTC.

The rearrangement uses TRBV6-5 and TRBJ1-5; TRBD1 agrees at 8 bases. Trimming cost V 8 bases and J 4 bases; bases outside gene matches: 4. CDR1 MNHEY and CDR2 SVGAGI come from the germline V gene. The CDR3 consists of 13 residues. The CDR3 loop is CASPDRANQPQHF. CDR3 bases: TGTGCCAGCCCGGACAGGGCGAATCAGCCCCAGCATTTT.

A few counts support this clone. V is TRBV5-1 and J is TRBJ1-1; a weak D match, TRBD1 (5 bases). V was pared by 4 bases and J by 2 bases, with 12 bases between. Germline CDR1 and CDR2: SGHRS and YFSETQ. The CDR3 spans 14 residues. This CDR3 is CASSPQGSNTEAFF. In DNA form, the CDR3 reads TGCGCCAGCAGCCCCCAGGGTTCTAACACTGAAGCTTTCTTT.

This clone is a singleton in its sample. This sequence joins TRBV27 and TRBJ1-2; D call uncertain. CDR3 length equals 15 residues. Germline assignment: CDR1 MNHEY and CDR2 SMNVEV (reference sequence). Trimming left V 6 bases short and J 7 bases short, with 21 bases between. CDR3 sequence reads: CASSYNPPVISGYTF. In DNA form, the CDR3 reads TGTGCCAGCAGCTACAATCCTCCGGTAATAAGTGGCTACACCTTC.

The rearrangement links TRBV7-2 to TRBJ2-1, with TRBD2 identical over 13 bases. This CDR3 is built from 18 residues. In germline, CDR1 is SGHTA, CDR2 FQGNSA. V lost 1 base to trimming and J lost 5 bases; unmatched junction nucleotides: 8. In DNA, the CDR3 is TGTGCCAGCAGCTTAGACTCTCCGGGACTAGCGGGGAACAATGAGCAGTTCTTC. It encodes CASSLDSPGLAGNNEQFF.

The gene calls are TRBV30 and TRBJ2-7, with D tentatively TRBD2 (6 bases). This CDR3 comprises 14 residues. Trimming took 2 bases from V and 1 from J, leaving 12 bases between them. The germline V gene encodes CDR1 GTSNPN and CDR2 SVGIG (reference sequence). The CDR3 region has the DNA TGTGCCTGGAGTCGTCATGGGAGGTCCTACGAGCAGTACTTC. Its protein product is CAWSRHGRSYEQYF.

This sequence joins TRBV28 and TRBJ1-6; possibly TRBD1 for D (6 bases). Germline V gene lookup returns CDR1 MDHEN and CDR2 SYDVKM. Trimming stripped 6 bases from V and 10 bases from J, with 16 bases between. The CDR3 is made up of 14 amino acids. The CDR3 sequence: CASSPDRIDSPLHF. In nucleotides, the CDR3 is TGTGCCAGCAGCCCGGACAGAATAGACTCACCCCTCCACTTT.

The chain links TRBV4-3 to TRBJ1-4; 7 bases line up with TRBD1. Losses at the gene ends were 3 bases for V and 6 bases for J; bases not matched to a gene: 10. The germline CDR1 and CDR2 sequences are LGHNA and YSLEER. The CDR3 is 16 residues long. CDR3 sequence reads: CASSQSPGQRYEKLFF. The CDR3, as DNA: TGCGCCAGCAGCCAGAGTCCGGGACAGAGGTATGAAAAACTGTTTTTT.

The sample holds one count of this clone. CDR3 DNA: TGTGCCAGCAGGCTGTCGGGACAGGTATTAGGCGAGCAGTACTTC. Its translation: CASRLSGQVLGEQYF. The rearrangement joins TRBV28 to TRBJ2-7; 8 bases match TRBD1. The CDR3 is 15 residues long. The V gene end was trimmed by 6 bases and the J gene end by 6 bases; junction bases not matched to a gene: 13. Germline CDR1 and CDR2: MDHEN and SYDVKM. Combining the CDR3 with reference TRBV28 and TRBJ2-7 gives the whole variable domain DVKVTQSSRYLVKRTGEKVFLECVQDMDHENMFWYRQDPGLGLRLIYFSYDVKMKEKGDIPEGYSVSREKKERFSLILESASTNQTSMYLCASRLSGQVLGEQYFGPGTRLTVT.

The rearrangement links TRBV5-1 to TRBJ1-1; D uncertain. The length of the CDR3 is 15 residues. CDR1 and CDR2 (germline): SGHRS, YFSETQ. Trimming removed 1 base at V and 0 bases at J, with 10 bases between. DNA of the CDR3: TGCGCCAGCAGCTTGCTGGCAGCTATGAACACTGAAGCTTTCTTT. The encoded protein is CASSLLAAMNTEAFF.

The chain joins TRBV6-5 to TRBJ1-5; D gene ambiguous. Trimming took off 0 bases at V and 8 bases at J, with 11 bases between the two ends. This CDR3 spans 14 amino acids. CDR1 is MNHEY and CDR2 is SVGAGI in the germline V gene. The CDR3 here is CASSYSAIVEPQHF. CDR3 nucleotides: TGTGCCAGCAGTTACTCGGCGATTGTGGAGCCCCAGCATTTT.

This chain links TRBV27 with TRBJ2-1; 8 nucleotides match TRBD2. V was pared by 5 bases and J by 5 bases, with 20 bases of the junction left unmatched. CDR3 length: 19 residues. Germline V gives CDR1 MNHEY, CDR2 SMNVEV (reference sequence). This CDR3 is CASSPAISGTTVVNNEQFF. CDR3 sequence (DNA): TGTGCCAGCAGTCCTGCCATTAGCGGGACAACTGTAGTTAACAATGAGCAGTTCTTC.

The V and J genes are TRBV2 and TRBJ2-4; perhaps D is TRBD1 or TRBD2 (6 bases each). Germline CDR1 reads SNHLY; CDR2 reads FYNNEI. This CDR3 is built from 15 residues. With 2 bases removed from V and 1 base from J, the gap between germline ends came to 9 bases. CDR3 sequence reads: CASSEFGGAKNIQYF. CDR3 sequence (DNA): TGTGCCAGCAGTGAATTCGGGGGCGCCAAAAACATTCAGTACTTC. The full variable domain, with the rest looked up from reference TRBV2 and TRBJ2-4, is EPEVTQTPSHQVTQMGQEVILRCVPISNHLYFYWYRQILGQKVEFLVSFYNNEISEKSEIFDDQFSVERPDGSNFTLKIRSTKLEDSAMYFCASSEFGGAKNIQYFGAGTRLSVL.